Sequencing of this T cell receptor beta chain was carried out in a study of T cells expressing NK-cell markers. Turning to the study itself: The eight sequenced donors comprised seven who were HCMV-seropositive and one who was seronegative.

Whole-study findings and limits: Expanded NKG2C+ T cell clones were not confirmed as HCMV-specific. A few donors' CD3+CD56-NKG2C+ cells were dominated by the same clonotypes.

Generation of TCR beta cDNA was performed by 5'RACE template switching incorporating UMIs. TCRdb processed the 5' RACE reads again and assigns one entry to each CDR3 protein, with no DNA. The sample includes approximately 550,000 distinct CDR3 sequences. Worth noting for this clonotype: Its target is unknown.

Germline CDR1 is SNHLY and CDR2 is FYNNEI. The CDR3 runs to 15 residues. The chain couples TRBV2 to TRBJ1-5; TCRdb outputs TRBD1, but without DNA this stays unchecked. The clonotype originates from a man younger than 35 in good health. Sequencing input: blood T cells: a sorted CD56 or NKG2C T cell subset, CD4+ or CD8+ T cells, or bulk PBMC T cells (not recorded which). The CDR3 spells CASRRPGTGNQPQHF.